The 11 T cell receptor beta chains in this list originate from one sample, sequenced in a study of T cells in Graves' hyperthyroidism and ophthalmopathy. Regions amplified from RNA transcripts were the TCR beta CDR3 regions. The TCR CDR3 was amplified in a first-round RT-PCR using the HTBI primer set. TCRdb used MiXCR to reprocess the multiplex PCR reads, holding one entry per CDR3 protein. This sample has fewer than 650,000 distinct CDR3 sequences, with approximately 15% found just once. Sequencing was carried out using blood. These receptors originate from a woman under 30 with Graves' ophthalmopathy.

This clonotype was seen many times. The chain uses TRBV28 and TRBJ1-2, with 12 bases fitting TRBD1. In germline, CDR1 is MDHEN, CDR2 SYDVKM. The CDR3 consists of 15 residues. V was clipped by 4 bases and J by 6 bases; unmatched bases: 6. CDR3 sequence reads: CASSSGTGGLHGYTF. CDR3 in DNA: TGTGCCAGCAGTTCTGGGACAGGGGGCCTCCATGGCTACACCTTC.

There are many counts of this clonotype. V and J are TRBV7-9 and TRBJ2-1; TRBD1 agrees at 7 bases. Germline CDR1 SEHNR, CDR2 FQNEAQ (reference sequence). V lost 2 bases and J lost 10; bases outside the gene matches: 2. The CDR3 contains 12 residues. CDR3 in DNA: TGTGCCAGCAGCTTACGGGACAGCGAGCAGTTCTTC. It encodes CASSLRDSEQFF.

With regard to this clonotype: This may be a read error, as it is one base from a much larger clone. The final CDR3 position lacks the conserved phenylalanine or tryptophan, pointing to a likely read error. The chain links TRBV29-1 to TRBJ1-1; a possible D gene is TRBD1 (5 bases). The CDR3 spans 12 residues. Germline V CDR1 and CDR2: SQVTM, ANQGSEA. V was trimmed by 5 bases and J by 5 bases, leaving 12 bases between them. CDR3 in amino acids: CSVQGGRTEAFL. In DNA, the CDR3 is TGCAGCGTTCAGGGTGGGAGAACTGAAGCTTTCCTT.

This clonotype was observed at least ten times. This rearrangement joins TRBV5-1 to TRBJ2-7, with 8 bases that match TRBD2. Per germline, CDR1 SGHRS and CDR2 YFSETQ. V was clipped by 0 bases and J by 2 bases; unmatched bases: 7. The CDR3 has 16 residues. This CDR3 is CASSLVPGGRAYEQYF. DNA for the CDR3: TGCGCCAGCAGCTTGGTCCCGGGAGGGCGGGCCTACGAGCAGTACTTC.

In its sample, this clonotype was seen a few times. V and J are TRBV7-6 and TRBJ2-7; TRBD2 is a possible D gene (5 bases). The CDR3 has 15 residues. Trimming stripped 3 bases from V and 3 bases from J, with 15 bases between. Germline V gene sequence: CDR1 SGHVS, CDR2 FNYEAQ. CDR3 loop: CASSLGVSVNYEQYF. As DNA, the CDR3 is TGTGCCAGCAGCTTGGGTGTTAGCGTAAACTACGAGCAGTACTTC. The full variable domain, its missing parts supplied by reference TRBV7-6 and TRBJ2-7, is GAGVSQSPRYKVTKRGQDVALRCDPISGHVSLYWYRQALGQGPEFLTYFNYEAQQDKSGLPNDRFSAERPEGSISTLTIQRTEQRDSAMYRCASSLGVSVNYEQYFGPGTRLTVT.

This clonotype was counted only a few times. The genes are TRBV11-2 and TRBJ2-2; D perhaps matches TRBD2 (6 bases). The CDR3 is 15 amino acids. CDR1 SGHAT and CDR2 FQNNGV come from the germline V gene. Between the trimmed V and J ends, which lost 6 bases and 4 bases, there was a span of 15 bases. DNA for the CDR3: TGTGCCAGCAGGGGACGAGGAGGGATCACCGGGGAGCTGTTTTTT. It translates to CASRGRGGITGELFF.

The V call is TRBV4-2, the J call TRBJ2-4, with D perhaps matching TRBD1 (6 bases). Germline V gene lookup returns CDR1 LGHNA and CDR2 YNFKEQ. The CDR3 totals 19 residues. The V end lost 2 bases, the J end lost 0 bases, and 20 bases lay between the germline ends. The CDR3: CASSQQSSAGALAKNIQYF. For the CDR3, the DNA is TGTGCCAGCAGCCAACAATCATCGGCAGGGGCCCTAGCCAAAAACATTCAGTACTTC.

Ten or more counts support this clonotype. This chain uses TRBV4-1 with TRBJ2-7; D gene unclear. Trimming left V 0 bases short and J 5 bases short, with 11 bases between. The CDR3 covers 14 residues. Germline loops: CDR1 MGHRA, CDR2 YSYEKL. The CDR3 sequence: CASSQEGYFNEQYF. The CDR3 nucleotides are TGCGCCAGCAGCCAAGAAGGGTATTTTAACGAGCAGTACTTC.

J is TRBJ2-1 and V is TRBV27; D may be TRBD2 (5 bases). The CDR3 is 16 amino acids. V lost 5 bases to trimming and J lost 2 bases, with 16 bases between them. CDR1 and CDR2 (germline): MNHEY, SMNVEV (reference sequence). CDR3 loop: CASSPPPGSAYNEQFF. CDR3 bases: TGTGCCAGCAGTCCGCCCCCAGGTAGCGCCTACAATGAGCAGTTCTTC.

This rearrangement joins TRBV11-2 to TRBJ2-7; TRBD1 agrees at 8 bases. The V and J ends lost 5 bases and 5 bases, in that order; junction bases with no gene match: 5. Looked up from germline, CDR1 is SGHAT and CDR2 is FQNNGV. The CDR3 has 13 residues. The CDR3 region is CASSVQGDNEQYF. CDR3 DNA: TGTGCCAGCAGCGTACAGGGGGATAACGAGCAGTACTTC.

V gene TRBV7-2 combines with J gene TRBJ2-2; 8 bases agree with TRBD1. The CDR3 consists of 14 residues. Germline assignment: CDR1 SGHTA and CDR2 FQGNSA. Trimming took 5 bases from V and 5 from J; bases not matched to a gene: 4. CDR3 nucleotide sequence: TGTGCCAGCAGCCAGGGGGCTCGGACCGGGGAGCTGTTTTTT. This encodes CASSQGARTGELFF.